This TCR beta chain was recovered during a study of STAT5B mutations in CD4+ large granular lymphocyte leukemia. Repertoires were generated with immunoSEQ multiplex PCR, while TCRdb's copy carries only in-frame clones and drops some. The sample carries about 25,000 clones, just under 75% recorded once. The V gene's germline CDR1 is SGHDT and CDR2 YYEEEE. Germline trimming cut 1 base from V and 2 bases from J; bases unmatched to any gene: 9. The CDR3 runs to 17 residues. Findings of the study overall: TRBV06-family usage was enriched in top patient clones (8/27) versus controls (2/35). Patient CD4-sorted repertoires looked more clonal than healthy CD4+ repertoires, even without putative leukemic clones. The CD4+ versus CD8+ T-LGLL clonality difference may reflect limited sample size.

On this clone itself: Its antigen is unknown.

Sequenced: CD4+ T cells from blood buffy coats. The TCR originated in a human donor in good health. J is TRBJ1-5 and V is TRBV5-6; 7 bases map to TRBD1. CDR3 region: CASSLMVQGGGNQPQHF. The CDR3 nucleotides are TGTGCCAGCAGCTTGATGGTGCAGGGGGGAGGCAATCAGCCCCAGCATTTT.